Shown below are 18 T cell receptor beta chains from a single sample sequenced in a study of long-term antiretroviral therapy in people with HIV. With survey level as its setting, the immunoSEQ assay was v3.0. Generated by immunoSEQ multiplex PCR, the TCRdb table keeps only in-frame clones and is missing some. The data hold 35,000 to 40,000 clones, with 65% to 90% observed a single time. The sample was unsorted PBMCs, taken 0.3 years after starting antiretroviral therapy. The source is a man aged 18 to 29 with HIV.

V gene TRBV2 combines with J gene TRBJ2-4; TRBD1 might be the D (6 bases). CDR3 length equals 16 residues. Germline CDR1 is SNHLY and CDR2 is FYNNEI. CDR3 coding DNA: TGTCACTACAAGGCCGCGGAGGACAGCTTAAAGGACATTCAGTACTTC. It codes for CHYKAAEDSLKDIQYF.

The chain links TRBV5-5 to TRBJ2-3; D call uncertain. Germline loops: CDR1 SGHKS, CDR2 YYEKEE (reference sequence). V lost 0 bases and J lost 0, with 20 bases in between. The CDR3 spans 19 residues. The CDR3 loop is CASSLDSGPVLLSTDTQYF. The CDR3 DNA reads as TGTGCCAGCAGCTTGGATTCAGGTCCAGTTTTATTAAGCACAGATACGCAGTATTTT.

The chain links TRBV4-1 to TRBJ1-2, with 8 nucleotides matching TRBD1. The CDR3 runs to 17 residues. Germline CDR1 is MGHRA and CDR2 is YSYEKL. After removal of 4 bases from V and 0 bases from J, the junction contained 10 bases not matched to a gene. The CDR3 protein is CASSPGQGVASNYGYTF. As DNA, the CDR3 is TGCGCCAGCAGCCCCGGACAGGGAGTCGCCTCTAACTATGGCTACACCTTC.

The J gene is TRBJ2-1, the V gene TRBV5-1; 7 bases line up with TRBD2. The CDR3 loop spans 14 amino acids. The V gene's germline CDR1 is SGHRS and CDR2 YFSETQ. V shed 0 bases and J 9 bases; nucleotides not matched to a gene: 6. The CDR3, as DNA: TGCGCCAGCAGCTTGGTTGCGGGGGAGGGTGAGCAGTTCTTC. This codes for CASSLVAGEGEQFF.

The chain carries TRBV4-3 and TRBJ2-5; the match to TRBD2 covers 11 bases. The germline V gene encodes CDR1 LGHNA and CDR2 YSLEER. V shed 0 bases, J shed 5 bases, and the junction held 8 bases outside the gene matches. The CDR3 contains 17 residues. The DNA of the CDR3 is TGCGCCAGCAGCCAAGATGTGGCACTAGCGGGAGTTGAGACCCAGTACTTC. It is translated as CASSQDVALAGVETQYF.

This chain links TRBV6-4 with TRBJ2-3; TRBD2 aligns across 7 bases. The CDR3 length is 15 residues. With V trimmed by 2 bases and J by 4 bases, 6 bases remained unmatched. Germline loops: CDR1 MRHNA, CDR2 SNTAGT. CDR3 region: CASSDVAGVSDTQYF. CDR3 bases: TGTGCCAGCAGTGACGTGGCGGGAGTATCAGATACGCAGTATTTT.

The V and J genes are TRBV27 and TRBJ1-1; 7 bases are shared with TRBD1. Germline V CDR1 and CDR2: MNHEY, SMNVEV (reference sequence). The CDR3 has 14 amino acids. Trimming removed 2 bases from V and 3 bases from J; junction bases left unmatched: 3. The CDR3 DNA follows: TGTGCCAGCAGTTTAGCCAGGGGGTACACTGAAGCTTTCTTT. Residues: CASSLARGYTEAFF.

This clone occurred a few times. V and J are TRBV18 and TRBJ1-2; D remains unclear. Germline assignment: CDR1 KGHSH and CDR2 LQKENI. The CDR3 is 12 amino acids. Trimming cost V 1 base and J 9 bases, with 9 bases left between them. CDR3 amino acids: CASSPQGRRYTF. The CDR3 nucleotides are TGTGCCAGCTCACCACAGGGTAGGCGCTACACCTTC. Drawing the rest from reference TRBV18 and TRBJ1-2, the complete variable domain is NAGVMQNPRHLVRRRGQEARLRCSPMKGHSHVYWYRQLPEEGLKFMVYLQKENIIDESGMPKERFSAEFPKEGPSILRIQQVVRGDSAAYFCASSPQGRRYTFGSGTRLTVV.

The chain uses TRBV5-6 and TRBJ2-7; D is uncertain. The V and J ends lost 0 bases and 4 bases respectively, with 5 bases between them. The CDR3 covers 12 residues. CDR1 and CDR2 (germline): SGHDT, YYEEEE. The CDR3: CASSLGGYEQYF. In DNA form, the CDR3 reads TGTGCCAGCAGCTTGGGCGGATACGAGCAGTACTTC. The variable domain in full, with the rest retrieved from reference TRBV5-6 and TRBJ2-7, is DAGVTQSPTHLIKTRGQQVTLRCSPKSGHDTVSWYQQALGQGPQFIFQYYEEEERQRGNFPDRFSGHQFPNYSSELNVNALLLGDSALYLCASSLGGYEQYFGPGTRLTVT.

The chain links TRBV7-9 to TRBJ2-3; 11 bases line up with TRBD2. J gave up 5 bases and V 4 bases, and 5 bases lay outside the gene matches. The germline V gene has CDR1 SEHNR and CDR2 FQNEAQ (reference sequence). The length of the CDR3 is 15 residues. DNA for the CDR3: TGTGCCAGCAGCTATAGCGGGGGGGCAGGAGATACGCAGTATTTT. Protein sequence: CASSYSGGAGDTQYF.

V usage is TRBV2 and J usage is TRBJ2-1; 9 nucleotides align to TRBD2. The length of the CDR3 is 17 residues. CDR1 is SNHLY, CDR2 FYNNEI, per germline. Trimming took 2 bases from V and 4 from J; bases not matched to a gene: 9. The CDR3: CASSELSASGAYNEQFF. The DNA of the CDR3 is TGTGCCAGCAGTGAACTTTCGGCTAGCGGGGCTTACAATGAGCAGTTCTTC.

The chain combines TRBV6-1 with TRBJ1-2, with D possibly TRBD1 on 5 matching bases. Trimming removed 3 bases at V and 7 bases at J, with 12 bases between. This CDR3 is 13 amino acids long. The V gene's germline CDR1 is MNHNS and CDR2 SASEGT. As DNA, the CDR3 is TGTGCCAGCAGTGAGGGAGGGGTGGTTGGCTACACCTTC. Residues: CASSEGGVVGYTF.

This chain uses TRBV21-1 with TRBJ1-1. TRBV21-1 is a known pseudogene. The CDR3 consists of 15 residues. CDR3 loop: CASSSPGTGDTEAFF. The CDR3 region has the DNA TGTGCCAGCAGCAGTCCTGGGACGGGGGACACTGAAGCTTTCTTT.

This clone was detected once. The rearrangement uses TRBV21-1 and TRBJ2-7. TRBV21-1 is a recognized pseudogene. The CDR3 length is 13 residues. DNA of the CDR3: TGTGCCAGCAGCCGTCCGGTGGAAAACGAGCAGTACTTC. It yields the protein CASSRPVENEQYF.

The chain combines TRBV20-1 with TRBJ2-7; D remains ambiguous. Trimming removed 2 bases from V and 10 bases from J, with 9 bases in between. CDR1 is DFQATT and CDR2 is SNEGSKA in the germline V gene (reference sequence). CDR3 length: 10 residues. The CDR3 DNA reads TGCAGTGCTAGAAAATCGCCCCAGTACTTC. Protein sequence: CSARKSPQYF.

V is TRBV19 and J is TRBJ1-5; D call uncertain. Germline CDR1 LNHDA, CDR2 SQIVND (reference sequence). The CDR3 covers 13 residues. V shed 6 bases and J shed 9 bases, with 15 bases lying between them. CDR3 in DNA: TGTGCCAGTAGCGACGGGTCCAGATTGCCCCAGCATTTT. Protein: CASSDGSRLPQHF.

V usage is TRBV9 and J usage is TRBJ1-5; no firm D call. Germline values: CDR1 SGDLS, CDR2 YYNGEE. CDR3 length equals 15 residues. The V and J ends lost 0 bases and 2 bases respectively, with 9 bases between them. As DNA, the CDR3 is TGTGCCAGCAGCGTAGGGTGGGGTCGCAATCAGCCCCAGCATTTT. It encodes CASSVGWGRNQPQHF. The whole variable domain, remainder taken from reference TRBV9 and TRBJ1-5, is DSGVTQTPKHLITATGQRVTLRCSPRSGDLSVYWYQQSLDQGLQFLIQYYNGEERAKGNILERFSAQQFPDLHSELNLSSLELGDSALYFCASSVGWGRNQPQHFGDGTRLSIL.

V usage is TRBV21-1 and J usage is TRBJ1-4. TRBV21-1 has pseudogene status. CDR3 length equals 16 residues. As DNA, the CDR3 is TGTGCCAGCAGCAAAGCGGTGGTTGCAACTAATGAAAAACTGTTTTTT. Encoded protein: CASSKAVVATNEKLFF.